The present entry profiles one T cell receptor (beta chain) with its context. Repertoires were generated with immunoSEQ multiplex PCR, while TCRdb's copy carries only in-frame clones and drops some. The repertoire has nearly 25,000 clones, approximately 88% of them found once; the top ten carry 3.5% to 6%. These data are taken from a study of blood T cell dynamics during melanoma immunotherapy. Trimming cost V 2 bases and J 0 bases, with 11 bases left between them. Germline assignment: CDR1 SGDLS and CDR2 YYNGEE. This CDR3 contains 15 residues. Time point meaning: pre-treatment baseline. The input for sequencing was blood, taken from a patient treated with checkpoint blockade. The clonotype originates from a human donor with melanoma. The chain uses TRBV9 and TRBJ1-1; D may be TRBD1 (6 bases). The CDR3, as DNA: TGTGCCAGCAGCGTGGGGGGCAGAATGAACACTGAAGCTTTCTTT. This encodes CASSVGGRMNTEAFF.